This T cell receptor (beta chain) was captured by sequencing in a study of a mutant IDH1 vaccine in newly diagnosed glioma. Across the study: Following radiotherapy alone, or alongside temozolomide cycles, vaccination was started after an interval of 4-6 weeks. Patients were pretreated with radiotherapy, temozolomide, or both, mostly both.

Trimming removed 1 base from V and 9 bases from J, with 10 bases in between. CDR1 and CDR2 (germline): SGHKS, YYEKEE (reference sequence). CDR3 length equals 13 residues. Assay used: immunoSEQ multiplex PCR; TCRdb lists only in-frame clones, some missing. The sample carries more than 50,000 clones, 80% recorded once. Time point defined: week 11, during vaccination. The vaccine gave 300 ug of a 20-mer mutant IDH1 peptide subcutaneously per dose. About this clone itself: Its antigen is not identified.

The sample here was PBMCs, taken from a glioma patient whose treatment included an IDH1 peptide vaccine. The V and J genes are TRBV5-5 and TRBJ2-2, with D perhaps matching TRBD2 (6 bases). This clonotype was obtained from a middle-aged man with glioma. CDR3 residues: CASSLFSGRELFF. CDR3 sequence (DNA): TGTGCCAGCAGCTTGTTTAGCGGCCGGGAGCTGTTTTTT.